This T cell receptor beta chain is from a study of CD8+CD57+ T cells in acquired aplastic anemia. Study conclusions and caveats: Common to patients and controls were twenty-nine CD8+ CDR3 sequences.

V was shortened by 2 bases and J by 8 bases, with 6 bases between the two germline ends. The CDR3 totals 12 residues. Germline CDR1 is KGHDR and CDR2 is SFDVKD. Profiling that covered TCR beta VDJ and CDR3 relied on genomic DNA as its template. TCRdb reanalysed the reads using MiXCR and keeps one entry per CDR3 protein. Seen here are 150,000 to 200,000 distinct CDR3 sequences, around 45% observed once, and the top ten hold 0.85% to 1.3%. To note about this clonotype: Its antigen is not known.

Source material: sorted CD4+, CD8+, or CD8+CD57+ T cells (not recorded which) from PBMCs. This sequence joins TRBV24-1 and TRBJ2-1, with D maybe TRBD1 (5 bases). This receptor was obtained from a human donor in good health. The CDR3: CATSDSRDEQFF. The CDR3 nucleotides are TGTGCCACCAGTGATTCCAGGGATGAGCAGTTCTTC.